This T cell receptor (beta chain) was recovered during a study of blood T cell repertoires in COVID-19. Sequencing used immunoSEQ multiplex PCR; TCRdb keeps in-frame clones, though not all of them. This sample has fewer than 30,000 clones, with 75% to 90% found just once. V shed 0 bases and J 9 bases; nucleotides not matched to a gene: 6. The CDR3 runs 14 residues. Germline V gene data show CDR1 as SGHNT and CDR2 as YENEEA. The sequence came from a man in his 70s with active COVID-19. The chain employs TRBV11-3 and TRBJ2-7, with 9 bases matching TRBD1. The sequencing sample was made of peripheral blood. The CDR3 DNA reads TGTGCCAGCAGCTTAGATGGACAGGGGAGATTGCAGTACTTC. Amino acids: CASSLDGQGRLQYF.